A selection of T cell receptor beta chains follows, all from one sample in a study of cytomegalovirus exposure and HLA in healthy donors. Generated by immunoSEQ multiplex PCR, the TCRdb table keeps only in-frame clones and is missing some. The table shows 110,000 to 150,000 clones, with approximately 82% occurring only once. The sample consisted of PBMCs. These receptors originate from an older woman in good health and CMV-seropositive. Both conserved end residues are part of each CDR3. A D gene is named only where the DNA matches it firmly. Some rows mark clone size as missing; the rest say once, few, many or name a class of expanded clone.

>TRBV7-2|.|.|TRBJ2-4
TGTGCCAGCAGCTTAGGACCCAGGGGAACCAAAAACATTCAGTACTTC
CASSLGPRGTKNIQYF
>TRBV6-6|.|.|TRBJ2-7
TGTGCCAGCAGTTCCTCGACAGGCCACGACGAGCAGTACTTC
CASSSSTGHDEQYF
>TRBV5-1|.|.|TRBJ2-7
TGCGCCAGCAGCGTGACTTTCGGTGACTCCTACGAGCAGTACTTC
CASSVTFGDSYEQYF
>TRBV6-5|.|.|TRBJ2-7
TGTGCCAGCAGTTACGGGGCTCGGCAGTACTTC
CASSYGARQYF
>TRBV29-1|.|TRBD2|TRBJ2-3
TGCAGCGTTGTAGGGGAGGGCTGGACAGATACGCAGTATTTT
CSVVGEGWTDTQYF
>TRBV6-5|.|TRBD2|TRBJ2-7
TGTGCCAGCAGTTTCACCTTAGGCGGGAGTCCATACGAGCAGTACTTC
CASSFTLGGSPYEQYF
>TRBV7-3|.|TRBD2|TRBJ2-1
TGTGCCAGCAGCTCAAGACTAGCGGGAGTAAGCGAGCAGTTCTTC
CASSSRLAGVSEQFF
>TRBV15|.|TRBD2|TRBJ2-2
TGTGCCACCAGCAGAGATCCCCGTTGGACTAGCGGGAGGACCGGGGAGCTGTTTTTT
CATSRDPRWTSGRTGELFF
>TRBV5-4|few|.|TRBJ1-1
TGTGCCAGCAGACCTACAGGATTGTCTGAAGCTTTCTTT
CASRPTGLSEAFF
>TRBV14|.|.|TRBJ2-7
TGTGCCAGCAGCCAAGACCCCAGTTCTTCCCACGAGCAGTACTTC
CASSQDPSSSHEQYF